What follows are 18 T cell receptor beta chains derived from one specimen sequenced in a study of early T cells in non-severe SARS-CoV-2 infection. TCRdb fed the 5' RACE reads into MiXCR, producing one record per CDR3 protein. The table lists around 50,000 distinct CDR3 sequences, over 9.5% of them singletons. Sequenced material: whole blood. The receptors were gathered from an adult who was a healthcare worker with PCR-confirmed SARS-CoV-2 infection or an uninfected control (not recorded which).

A few counts support this clonotype. V is TRBV20-1 and J is TRBJ2-5, with 8 bases identical to TRBD2. This CDR3 is built from 14 residues. CDR1 is DFQATT and CDR2 is SNEGSKA in the germline V gene (reference sequence). The CDR3 is CSPKLAGTQETQYF. CDR3 DNA: TGCAGCCCAAAGTTAGCGGGGACCCAAGAGACCCAGTACTTC.

Many counts were recorded for this clonotype. The genes are TRBV11-2 and TRBJ2-7, with 13 bases fitting TRBD2. This CDR3 contains 14 residues. V shed 4 bases and J 6 bases; nucleotides not matched to a gene: 3. The germline gives CDR1 SGHAT, CDR2 FQNNGV. The CDR3 nucleotides read TGTGCCAGCAGCTCGACTAGCGGGGGGTCCGAGCAGTACTTC. Its protein is CASSSTSGGSEQYF.

This clonotype was detected ten times or more. The chain uses TRBV6-5 and TRBJ1-1, with D maybe TRBD1 (5 bases). The CDR3 runs 13 residues. V lost 4 bases and J lost 14, with 20 bases in between. Germline assignment: CDR1 MNHEY and CDR2 SVGAGI. This CDR3 is CASSSAAGPVSFF. CDR3 bases: TGTGCCAGCAGTTCGGCAGCAGGGCCTGTTTCGTTCTTT.

The genes are TRBV28 and TRBJ2-5; possible D gene TRBD2, 6 bases. V lost 3 bases, J lost 2 bases, and 10 bases lay in between. The CDR3 contains 14 residues. Germline-derived CDR1 and CDR2 are MDHEN and SYDVKM. The chain's CDR3 is CASSFLGTQETQYF. The CDR3 DNA sequence: TGTGCCAGCAGTTTTCTGGGGACTCAAGAGACCCAGTACTTC.

This clonotype was observed a handful of times. The chain links TRBV27 to TRBJ2-7; D gene unclear. Trimming took off 2 bases at V and 2 bases at J, with 13 bases between the two ends. Germline lookup yields CDR1 MNHEY and CDR2 SMNVEV (reference sequence). The CDR3 has 15 amino acids. The CDR3 nucleotides are TGTGCCAGCAGTTTAAACCCCCCTGGGGCCTACGAGCAGTACTTC. Its translation is CASSLNPPGAYEQYF.

The rearrangement links TRBV29-1 to TRBJ2-7; weak D call: TRBD2 (6 bases). Germline values: CDR1 SQVTM, CDR2 ANQGSEA. Trimming took 0 bases from V and 2 from J, leaving 14 bases between them. There are 15 residues in the CDR3. The CDR3: CSVEESFGGTYEQYF. Written as DNA, the CDR3 is TGCAGCGTTGAAGAGTCTTTCGGGGGTACCTACGAGCAGTACTTC.

The sample holds a few counts of this clonotype. The chain has TRBV4-1 and TRBJ2-2, with D perhaps matching TRBD1 or TRBD2 (5 bases each). CDR1 is MGHRA and CDR2 is YSYEKL in the germline V gene. V lost 0 bases and J 6 bases, leaving 8 bases between the germline ends. The CDR3 covers 14 residues. CDR3 bases: TGCGCCAGCAGCCAAGATGGGGGAGCCGGGGAGCTGTTTTTT. This gives the protein CASSQDGGAGELFF.

A few counts support this clonotype. The chain links TRBV14 to TRBJ2-5; weak D call: TRBD2 (6 bases). Trimming shortened V by 4 bases and J by 7 bases, and 22 bases separated the two germline ends. CDR1 and CDR2 from the germline V gene are SGHDN and FVKESK. The CDR3 extends over 16 amino acids. CDR3 sequence: CASSLRAGRLGGTQYF. The CDR3 DNA is TGTGCCAGCAGCCTGAGAGCGGGCCGACTGGGTGGGACCCAGTACTTC.

The J gene is TRBJ1-1, the V gene TRBV20-1; 8 nucleotides align to TRBD1. The CDR3 is 12 amino acids. The V and J ends lost 6 bases and 7 bases, in that order; junction bases with no gene match: 7. Germline assignment: CDR1 DFQATT and CDR2 SNEGSKA (reference sequence). The CDR3 reads CSAGQGANEAFF. DNA for the CDR3: TGCAGTGCCGGGCAGGGGGCAAATGAAGCTTTCTTT.

The CDR3 nucleotides are TGTGCCAGCAAACAGGGAGCGGACACCGGGGAGCTGTTTTTT. Its protein product is CASKQGADTGELFF. J is TRBJ2-2 and V is TRBV6-6; tentative D call: TRBD1 (6 bases). V was cut by 7 bases and J by 3 bases, with 12 bases left in between. Germline V lookup: CDR1 MNHNY, CDR2 SVGAGI (reference sequence). This CDR3 is built from 14 residues.

In this sample, this clonotype turned up a few times. The rearrangement uses TRBV2 and TRBJ2-3, with D perhaps TRBD1 (6 bases). The CDR3 length is 13 residues. Germline CDR1 and CDR2: SNHLY and FYNNEI. Trimming left V 4 bases short and J 8 bases short, with 13 bases between. In DNA, the CDR3 is TGTGCCAGCAGTGGGACAGCGAAGGCTACGCAGTATTTT. Translation gives CASSGTAKATQYF.

This clonotype showed up many times. This chain joins TRBV5-1 and TRBJ2-3; D is perhaps TRBD2 (6 bases). Germline loops: CDR1 SGHRS, CDR2 YFSETQ. Trimming shortened V by 4 bases and J by 1 base, and 16 bases separated the two germline ends. The CDR3 contains 16 residues. The DNA of the CDR3 is TGCGCCAGCAGCGCACTGTCCGGGGGTGGCACAGATACGCAGTATTTT. Its protein is CASSALSGGGTDTQYF.

In its sample, this clonotype was seen many times. The chain is built from TRBV4-2 and TRBJ1-1, with D possibly matching TRBD1 (5 bases). The CDR3 has 15 amino acids. The ends were cut back, 3 bases at V and 1 base at J, with 12 bases in the middle. The germline V gene has CDR1 LGHNA and CDR2 YNFKEQ. The CDR3 region has the DNA TGTGCCAGCAGCCACACCAGGGTGGAGAACACTGAAGCTTTCTTT. Translated: CASSHTRVENTEAFF.

This clonotype was counted only a few times. The rearrangement uses TRBV11-2 and TRBJ2-2; a possible D gene is TRBD1 (6 bases). Germline V CDR1 and CDR2: SGHAT, FQNNGV. V was clipped by 5 bases and J by 7 bases, with 14 bases between them. This CDR3 is built from 14 residues. CDR3 in amino acids: CASSAYRVGGELFF. The CDR3 DNA follows: TGTGCCAGCAGCGCTTACAGGGTTGGCGGGGAGCTGTTTTTT.

The chain uses TRBV4-3 and TRBJ1-2; D remains unclear. This CDR3 is built from 14 residues. The V end was cut by 0 bases, the J end by 0 bases, with 5 bases between. Germline CDR1 and CDR2: LGHNA and YSLEER. The CDR3 region is CASSQETANYGYTF. CDR3 in DNA: TGCGCCAGCAGCCAAGAGACGGCTAACTATGGCTACACCTTC.

The genes are TRBV28 and TRBJ2-2; D may be TRBD1 (6 bases). V gave up 4 bases and J gave up 1 base, with 13 bases separating them. CDR1 is MDHEN, CDR2 SYDVKM, per germline. CDR3 length equals 16 residues. Here the CDR3 reads CASSSPGQMNTGELFF. For the CDR3, the DNA is TGTGCCAGCAGTTCCCCCGGACAGATGAACACCGGGGAGCTGTTTTTT.

The rearrangement links TRBV5-6 to TRBJ2-5; TRBD2 might be the D (8 bases). The CDR3 sequence is 15 residues long. CDR1 is SGHDT and CDR2 is YYEEEE in the germline V gene. V shed 4 bases and J shed 2 bases, with 15 bases lying between them. The CDR3 sequence is CASSRAGGQQETQYF. The CDR3 DNA sequence: TGTGCCAGCAGCCGCGCGGGGGGACAGCAAGAGACCCAGTACTTC.

The rearrangement links TRBV18 to TRBJ2-7; D not certain. V shed 0 bases and J shed 5 bases, with 8 bases lying between them. In germline, CDR1 is KGHSH, CDR2 LQKENI. This CDR3 contains 13 residues. The CDR3 region has the DNA TGTGCCAGCTCACCACCAATAGGAGACGAGCAGTACTTC. The encoded protein is CASSPPIGDEQYF.